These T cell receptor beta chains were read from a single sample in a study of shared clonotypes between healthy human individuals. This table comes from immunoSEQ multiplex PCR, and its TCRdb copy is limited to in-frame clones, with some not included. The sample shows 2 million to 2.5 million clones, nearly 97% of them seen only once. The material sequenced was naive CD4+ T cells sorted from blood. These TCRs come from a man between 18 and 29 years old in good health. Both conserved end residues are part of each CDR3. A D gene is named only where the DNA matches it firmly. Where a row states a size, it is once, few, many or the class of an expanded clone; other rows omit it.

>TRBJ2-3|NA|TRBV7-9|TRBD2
TGTGCCAGCAGCTTAACTAGCGGGAGTACAGATACGCAGTATTTT
CASSLTSGSTDTQYF
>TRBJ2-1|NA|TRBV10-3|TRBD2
TGTGCCATCAGTGAGAGAAATGGACTAGCCCCCCATGAGCAGTTCTTC
CAISERNGLAPHEQFF
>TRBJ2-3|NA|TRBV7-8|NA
TGTGCCAGCAGCTTAGACTGGGCGGGGGCAGGAGATACGCAGTATTTT
CASSLDWAGAGDTQYF
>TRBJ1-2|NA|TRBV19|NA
TGTGCCAGTCGGATGGTCGGGGCGGCCTATGGCTACACCTTC
CASRMVGAAYGYTF
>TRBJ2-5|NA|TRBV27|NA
TGTGCCAGCAGTTTTGGGGGACAAGAGACCCAGTACTTC
CASSFGGQETQYF
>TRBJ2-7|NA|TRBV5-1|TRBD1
TGCGCCAGCAGCCGACCGGGACAGGGGGGCGAGCAGTACTTC
CASSRPGQGGEQYF
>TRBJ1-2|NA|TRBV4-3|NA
TGCGCCAGCAGCCAAGGGGAGGGGGGCGAATATGGCTACACCTTC
CASSQGEGGEYGYTF
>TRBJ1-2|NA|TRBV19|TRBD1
TGTGCCAGTACGGACAGGGCCTATGGCTACACCTTC
CASTDRAYGYTF
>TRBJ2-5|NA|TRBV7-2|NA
TGTGCCAGCAGTTTCCATCCGGGACGTGGAGAGACCCAGTACTTC
CASSFHPGRGETQYF
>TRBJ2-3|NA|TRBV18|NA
TGTGCCAGCTCAAAAGGGGTTGGTGCAGATACGCAGTATTTT
CASSKGVGADTQYF
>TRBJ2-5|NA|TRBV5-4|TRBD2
TGTGCCAGCAGCTTGGATAGCGGGGGGGGAAAAGAGACCCAGTACTTC
CASSLDSGGGKETQYF
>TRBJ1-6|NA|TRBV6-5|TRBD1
TGTGCCAGCAGTTACTCAGGACAGGGGATGCATTCACCCCTCCACTTT
CASSYSGQGMHSPLHF
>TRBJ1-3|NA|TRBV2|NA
TGTGCCAGCAGTGAAGGGTCGGACTCTGGAAACACCATATATTTT
CASSEGSDSGNTIYF
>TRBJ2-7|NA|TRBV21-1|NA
TGTGCCAGCCTTACGGGGGGGGCGAACTACGAGCAGTACTTC
CASLTGGANYEQYF
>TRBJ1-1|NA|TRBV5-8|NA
TGTGCCAGCAGCCTGACAGGACAGAACACTGAAGCTTTCTTT
CASSLTGQNTEAFF
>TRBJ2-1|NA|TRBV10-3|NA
TGTGCCATCGGTTTATCGGAGAATGAGCAGTTCTTC
CAIGLSENEQFF
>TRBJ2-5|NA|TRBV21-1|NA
TGTGCCCCTCGGGAAGGGTATGGGGAGACCCAGTACTTC
CAPREGYGETQYF
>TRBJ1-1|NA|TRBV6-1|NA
TGTGCCAGCAGTGAAGAGGGGGTGACTGAAGCTTTCTTT
CASSEEGVTEAFF
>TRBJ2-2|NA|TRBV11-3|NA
TGTGCCAGCAGCTTAGGGACCAAGGCCACCGGGGAGCTGTTTTTT
CASSLGTKATGELFF
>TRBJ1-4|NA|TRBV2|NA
TGTGCCAGCAGTGAAAACGGATCAACTAATGAAAAACTGTTTTTT
CASSENGSTNEKLFF
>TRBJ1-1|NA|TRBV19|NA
TGTGCCAGTAGTGATTTGGGGAACACTGAAGCTTTCTTT
CASSDLGNTEAFF
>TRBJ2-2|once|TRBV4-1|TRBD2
TGCGCCAGCAGCCGAGGTAGCGTCCTAGCGGGGGCCATGAACACCGGGGAGCTGTTTTTT
CASSRGSVLAGAMNTGELFF
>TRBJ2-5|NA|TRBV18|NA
TGTGCCAGCTCACCACCGAACCGACGCCAGGGGCAAGGAGAGACCCAGTACTTC
CASSPPNRRQGQGETQYF
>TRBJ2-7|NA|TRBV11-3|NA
TGTGCCAGCAGCAAATACCGATGGGACGCCCCGTACTTC
CASSKYRWDAPYF
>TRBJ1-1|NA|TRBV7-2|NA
TGTGCCAGCAGCCTAAGGGCGGTGTCTGAAGCTTTCTTT
CASSLRAVSEAFF
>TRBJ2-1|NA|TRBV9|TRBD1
TGTGCCAGCAGCGCGACGGTTGGGGGACAGGGCAAGCAGTTCTTC
CASSATVGGQGKQFF
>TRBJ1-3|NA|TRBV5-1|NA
TGCGCCAGCACAGGGGATTTCTCTGGAAACACCATATATTTT
CASTGDFSGNTIYF
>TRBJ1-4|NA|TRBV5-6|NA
TGTGCCAGCAGTTTTAGTGCCCTGGGGACTAATGAAAAACTGTTTTTT
CASSFSALGTNEKLFF
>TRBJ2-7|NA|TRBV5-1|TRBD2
TGCGCCAGCAGCTTTGGGGGACTAGGGTCCTACGAGCAGTACTTC
CASSFGGLGSYEQYF
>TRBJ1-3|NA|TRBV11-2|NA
TGTGCCAGCAGCTTCGGAATGACTGGAAACACCATATATTTT
CASSFGMTGNTIYF
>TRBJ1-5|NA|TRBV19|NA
TGTGCCAGTAGAGTCGGGGCGAACGATCAGCCCCAGCATTTT
CASRVGANDQPQHF
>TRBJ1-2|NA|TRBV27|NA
TGTGCCAGCAGTTCTCTTGGGGGGCCTTATGGCTACACCTTC
CASSSLGGPYGYTF
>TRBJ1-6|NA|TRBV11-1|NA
TGTGCCAGCAGCCCAGACAGAAGCTCCTATAATTCACCCCTCCACTTT
CASSPDRSSYNSPLHF
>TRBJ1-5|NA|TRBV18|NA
TGTGCCAGCTCACCCAACGGGAATAGCAATCAGCCCCAGCATTTT
CASSPNGNSNQPQHF
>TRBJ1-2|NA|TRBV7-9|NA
TGTGCCAGCAGCTCCACGGGTGGCTACACCTTC
CASSSTGGYTF
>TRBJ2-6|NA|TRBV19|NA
TGTGCCAGTCGTAGGAGCTCTGGGGCCAACGTCCTGACTTTC
CASRRSSGANVLTF
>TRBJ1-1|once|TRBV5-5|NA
TGTGCCAGCAGCTGGGGGGAGAACACTGAAGCTTTCTTT
CASSWGENTEAFF
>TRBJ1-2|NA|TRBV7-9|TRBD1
TGTGCCAGCAGCTTCTCTCCCCCTTACAGGGGGCGGAACTATGGCTACACCTTC
CASSFSPPYRGRNYGYTF
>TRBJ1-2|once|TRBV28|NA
TGTGCCAGCAGCCCCGACCCCCTTTCTGGCTACACCTTC
CASSPDPLSGYTF
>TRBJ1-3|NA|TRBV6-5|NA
TGTGCCAGCAGTTTCATTGCAAACTCTGGAAACACCATATATTTT
CASSFIANSGNTIYF
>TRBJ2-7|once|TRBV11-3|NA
TGTGCCAGCAGCTTTGGAGGGGGCGACGAGCAGTACTTC
CASSFGGGDEQYF
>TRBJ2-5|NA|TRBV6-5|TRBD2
TGTGCCAGCAGTTACCAGGGGACTAGCCAAGAGACCCAGTACTTC
CASSYQGTSQETQYF
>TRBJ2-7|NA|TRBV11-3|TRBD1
TGTGCCAGCAGCTCCCGGACAGGGGGTTCATACGAGCAGTACTTC
CASSSRTGGSYEQYF